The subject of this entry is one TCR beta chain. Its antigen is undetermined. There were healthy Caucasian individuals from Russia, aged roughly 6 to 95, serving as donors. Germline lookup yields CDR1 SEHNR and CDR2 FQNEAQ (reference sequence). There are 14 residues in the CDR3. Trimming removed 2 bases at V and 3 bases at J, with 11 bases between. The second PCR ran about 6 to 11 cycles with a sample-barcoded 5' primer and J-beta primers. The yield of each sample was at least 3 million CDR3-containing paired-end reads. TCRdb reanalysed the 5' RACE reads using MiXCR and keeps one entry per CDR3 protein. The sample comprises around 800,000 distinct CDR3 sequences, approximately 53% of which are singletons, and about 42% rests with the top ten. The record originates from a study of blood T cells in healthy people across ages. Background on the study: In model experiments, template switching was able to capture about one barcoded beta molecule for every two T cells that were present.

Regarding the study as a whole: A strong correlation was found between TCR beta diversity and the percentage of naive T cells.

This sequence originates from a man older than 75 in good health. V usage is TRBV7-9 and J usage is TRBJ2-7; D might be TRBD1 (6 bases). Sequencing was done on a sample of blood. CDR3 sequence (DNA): TGTGCCAGCAGCTTAAAGCCGGACAGCTACGAGCAGTACTTC. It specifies CASSLKPDSYEQYF.